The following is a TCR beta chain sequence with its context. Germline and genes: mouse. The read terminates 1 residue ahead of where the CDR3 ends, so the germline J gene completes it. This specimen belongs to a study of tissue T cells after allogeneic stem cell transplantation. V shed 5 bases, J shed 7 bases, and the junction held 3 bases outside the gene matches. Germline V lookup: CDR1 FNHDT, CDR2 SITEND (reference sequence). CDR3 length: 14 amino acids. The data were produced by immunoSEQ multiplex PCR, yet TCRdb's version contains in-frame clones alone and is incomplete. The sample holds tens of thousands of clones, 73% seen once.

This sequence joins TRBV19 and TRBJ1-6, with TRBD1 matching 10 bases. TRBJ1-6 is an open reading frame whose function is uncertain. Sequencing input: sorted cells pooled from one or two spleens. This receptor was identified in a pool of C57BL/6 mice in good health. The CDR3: CASRTGGWNSPLYF. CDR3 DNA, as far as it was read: TGTGCCAGCAGGACAGGGGGCTGGAATTCGCCCCTCTAC.